This record concerns one T cell receptor (beta chain) sequence. This may be a read error: a much more frequent sequence differs by one nucleotide. The sample belongs to a study of read filtering for tumor transcriptome and immune sequencing. Germline CDR1 is KGHSH and CDR2 is LQKENI. The CDR3 runs to 13 residues. Molecular barcoded adaptors covering alpha/delta and beta/gamma chains were used on about 390 ng RNA. TCRdb passed the reads through MiXCR, listing each CDR3 protein once. There are around 41,000 distinct CDR3 sequences in the sample; about 15% occur only once, and roughly 18% lies in the top ten.

The TCR originated in a donor at least 40 years old with multiple myeloma. Sequencing input: a population of CD138-negative cells sorted from bone marrow. The rearrangement joins TRBV18 to TRBJ2-3, with D unresolved. The DNA of the CDR3 is TGTGCCGGCTCACCATCGGGCACAGATACGCAGTATTTT. As protein: CAGSPSGTDTQYF.